This T cell receptor beta chain came from a study of blood T cells in healthy people across ages. Using a J-beta primer mix together with a sample-barcoded 5' primer, a second PCR was run for roughly 6 to 11 cycles. Researchers report that a template-switch adaptor with 12 random nucleotides tagged each cDNA molecule. Each sample provided no less than 2.5 million CDR3-containing paired-end reads. TCRdb re-derived calls from the 5' RACE reads in MiXCR, one entry per CDR3 protein. Of hundreds of thousands of distinct CDR3 sequences listed, roughly 48% are singletons. Germline V lookup: CDR1 SNHLY, CDR2 FYNNEI. This CDR3 contains 14 residues. Trimming took 5 bases from V and 2 from J, leaving 13 bases between them.

This TCR was recovered from a man aged 25-45 years in good health. V and J are TRBV2 and TRBJ2-7; D perhaps matches TRBD1 (6 bases). Material: blood. CDR3 DNA: TGTGCCAGCAGTCCCCGACAGGCTACCTACGAGCAGTACTTC. Amino acid sequence: CASSPRQATYEQYF.